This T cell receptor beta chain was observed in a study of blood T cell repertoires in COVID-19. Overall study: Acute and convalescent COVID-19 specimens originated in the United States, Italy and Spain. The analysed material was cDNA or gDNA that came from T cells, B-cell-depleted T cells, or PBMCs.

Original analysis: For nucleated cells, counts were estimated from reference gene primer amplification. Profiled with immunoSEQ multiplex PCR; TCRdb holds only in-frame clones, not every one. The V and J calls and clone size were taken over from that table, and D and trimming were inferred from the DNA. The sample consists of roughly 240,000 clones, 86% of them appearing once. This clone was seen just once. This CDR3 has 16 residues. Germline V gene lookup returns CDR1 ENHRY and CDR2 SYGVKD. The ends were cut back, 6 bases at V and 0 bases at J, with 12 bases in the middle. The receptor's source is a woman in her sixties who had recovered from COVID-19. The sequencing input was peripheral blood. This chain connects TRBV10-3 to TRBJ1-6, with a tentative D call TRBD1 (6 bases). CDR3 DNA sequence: TGTGCCATCAGCAGCACAGGGAGCTCCTATAATTCACCCCTCCACTTT. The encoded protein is CAISSTGSSYNSPLHF.